This T cell receptor (beta chain) was sequenced in a study of T cells in tuberculosis. Deletions cut 5 bases from V and 0 bases from J, with 14 bases between. Looked up from germline, CDR1 is LGHNA and CDR2 is YNFKEQ. This CDR3 spans 15 amino acids. The assay was immunoSEQ multiplex PCR, and TCRdb's table has in-frame clones only and misses some. Counted here are tens of thousands of clones, approximately 93% occurring once; the ten biggest clones make up roughly 7.2%. The V gene is TRBV4-2, the J gene TRBJ2-7, with D uncertain. The sequence was collected from a donor aged 10-29 years with latent tuberculosis or without tuberculosis infection. Sequences were obtained from PBMCs. The CDR3 spells CASSSRLEISYEQYF. The DNA for the CDR3 is TGTGCCAGCAGCTCCCGACTCGAGATCTCCTACGAGCAGTACTTC.